This T cell receptor beta chain was documented in a study of blood T cell repertoires in COVID-19. Profiling relied on immunoSEQ multiplex PCR, and the TCRdb table lists in-frame clones only, not all of them. Here the sample spans under 300,000 clones, about four fifths being singletons. Sequenced: peripheral blood. The clonotype originates from a woman under 30 with acute or convalescent COVID-19.

The CDR3 loop reads CASSEYIGPFSGRRADTQYF. As DNA, the CDR3 is TGTGCCAGCAGTGAATATATCGGGCCCTTCAGCGGGAGAAGGGCAGATACGCAGTATTTT. The V and J genes are TRBV2 and TRBJ2-3, with TRBD2 matching 8 bases. There are 20 residues in the CDR3. The trim removed 2 bases at V and 4 bases at J, leaving 20 bases unmatched. CDR1 and CDR2 from the germline V gene are SNHLY and FYNNEI. The entire variable domain, with the rest obtained from reference TRBV2 and TRBJ2-3, is as follows: EPEVTQTPSHQVTQMGQEVILRCVPISNHLYFYWYRQILGQKVEFLVSFYNNEISEKSEIFDDQFSVERPDGSNFTLKIRSTKLEDSAMYFCASSEYIGPFSGRRADTQYFGPGTRLTVL.